A single sample gave rise to the 8 T cell receptor beta chains below, sequenced in a study of early T cells in non-severe SARS-CoV-2 infection. TCRdb called the 5' RACE reads again in MiXCR, with one record for every CDR3 protein. The sample has tens of thousands of distinct CDR3 sequences; about 12% are singletons. Sequencing used whole blood. The source of these receptors is an adult who was a healthcare worker with PCR-confirmed SARS-CoV-2 infection or an uninfected control (not recorded which).

The chain has TRBV10-3 and TRBJ2-7; D possibly corresponds to TRBD1 (6 bases). CDR3 size: 16 residues. Germline V gives CDR1 ENHRY, CDR2 SYGVKD. The V gene lost 6 bases and the J gene lost 1 base, with 19 bases spanning the gap. CDR3 nucleotide sequence: TGTGCCATCAGCTATTCATCCGGGACACCTTCCTACGAGCAGTACTTC. Amino acid sequence: CAISYSSGTPSYEQYF.

The table lists this clonotype with many counts. The gene calls are TRBV10-3 and TRBJ2-5; maybe TRBD2 (6 bases). In germline, CDR1 is ENHRY, CDR2 SYGVKD. The V and J ends lost 4 bases and 5 bases respectively, with 14 bases between them. The CDR3 covers 14 residues. CDR3 nucleotides: TGTGCCATCAGTGTCCGCAGGGAGGACGAGACCCAGTACTTC. It specifies CAISVRREDETQYF.

The chain is built from TRBV29-1 and TRBJ2-7, with a tentative D call TRBD1 (6 bases). This CDR3 comprises 11 residues. The V end was cut by 7 bases, the J end by 4 bases, with 11 bases between. CDR1 and CDR2 from the germline V gene are SQVTM and ANQGSEA. CDR3 loop: CSAGTQYEQYF. CDR3 sequence (DNA): TGCAGCGCCGGGACACAGTACGAGCAGTACTTC.

This chain links TRBV5-1 with TRBJ2-7; TRBD2 aligns across 11 bases. The ends lost 4 bases at V and 2 bases at J; junction bases unmatched: 2. This CDR3 has 14 residues. Per germline, CDR1 SGHRS and CDR2 YFSETQ. The CDR3 loop is CASSTSGGPYEQYF. The CDR3 bases are TGCGCCAGCAGCACTAGCGGGGGACCCTACGAGCAGTACTTC.

As for this clonotype: No conserved phenylalanine or tryptophan ends this CDR3, so it is likely a read error. J is TRBJ1-2 and V is TRBV28, with D unresolved. The CDR3 has 12 residues. The V end was cut by 2 bases, the J end by 2 bases, with 3 bases between. The germline V gene encodes CDR1 MDHEN and CDR2 SYDVKM. CDR3 nucleotide sequence: TGTGCCAGCAGTTTAACCAACTATGGCTACACCTAC. It specifies CASSLTNYGYTY.

This clonotype appeared many times. V and J are TRBV6-6 and TRBJ2-3; D call uncertain. The CDR3 covers 12 residues. Per the germline V gene, CDR1 is MNHNY and CDR2 is SVGAGI (reference sequence). Trimming cost V 11 bases and J 2 bases, with 11 bases left between them. The CDR3 bases are TGTGCCGTACGGGCGGTCACAGATACGCAGTATTTT. Its translation: CAVRAVTDTQYF.

This clonotype was observed a few times. Germline and junction disagree at one end, which may indicate a read error. The chain is built from TRBV14 and TRBJ2-1; D may be TRBD2 (6 bases). CDR1 SGHDN and CDR2 FVKESK come from the germline V gene. The length of the CDR3 is 15 residues. The CDR3 nucleotides read TGTGTCAGCAGCCGGGACTTTAGCTCCTACAATGAGCAGTTCTTC. Translated: CVSSRDFSSYNEQFF.

V usage is TRBV28 and J usage is TRBJ1-5, with TRBD1 as a possible D gene (5 bases). This CDR3 is built from 15 residues. The V gene's germline CDR1 is MDHEN and CDR2 SYDVKM. V was trimmed by 7 bases and J by 2 bases, leaving 15 bases between them. CDR3 sequence: CASTVWGGGNQPQHF. CDR3 nucleotide sequence: TGTGCCAGCACCGTTTGGGGGGGAGGCAATCAGCCCCAGCATTTT.